The sequence of this T cell receptor beta chain was determined in a study of cytomegalovirus exposure and HLA in healthy donors listed by TCRdb under 2017. In terms of the full investigation: An earlier analysis of about 530 of the donors reported around 280 Gb of sequence data and approximately 120 million unique TCR beta sequences obtained from about 180 million T cells. An early release covering roughly 640 HLA-typed donors comprised about 290 gigabases of sequencing data and roughly 85 million unique TCR sequences. Among the 398 genotyped donors, around 81% belonged to the genetic ancestry cluster associated with self-reported Caucasian donors. The study aimed to test whether signatures of past pathogen exposure could be identified by cataloging public T cell receptors. The study used immunosequencing to profile the T cell repertoires of 666 subjects and linked those repertoires to cytomegalovirus serostatus. Besides the first cohort of 666 subjects, a separate validation cohort made up of 120 different subjects was used. To predict cytomegalovirus infection status, the study combined high-throughput TCR immunosequencing, statistical association of individual TCRs with disease status, and machine learning. In a later analysis, previously published TCR beta repertoires from 500 to 750 donors were re-analyzed and high-resolution HLA genotyping was added so that TCR occurrence patterns could be studied. The later analysis used no new phenotypic data to find candidate immune exposures, relying instead on TCR beta sequences and their occurrence across donors. An earlier analysis of nearly 600 of the donors applied high-throughput TCR beta sequencing to assess whether each TCR beta V gene segment acted as functional or pseudogenic. Donor age, sex, ethnicity and CMV serostatus were compiled alongside the repertoire data. Genome-wide SNP genotypes for about 65% of the 666 donors were used in a later genetic analysis, which treated that subset as a discovery cohort. All discovery cohort repertoires had been generated on a single sequencing platform. Class I and class II HLA loci were covered by the typing at four-digit resolution. Typing coverage differed by locus: A, B, C, DRB1 and DQB1 were typed in roughly 629-630 donors, DQA1 in about 560, DPA1 in approximately 600, and DPB1 in approximately 450. Roughly 5 DR-DQ haplotypes were handled as single units for association and clustering, since linkage in the cohort was strong. Among over 350 genotyped donors of the cohort, an average of roughly 240,000 unique TCR beta nucleotide sequences were sequenced per donor, roughly 18% of them non-productive. The research as a whole found: Because HLA typing was missing for some donors at each locus, association tests included only the typed subset. In a later analysis, several top co-occurrence clusters were reported to appear linked to parvovirus B19, influenza, CMV and Epstein-Barr virus. The authors suggested that the approach could potentially be generalized to other disease states and immunological phenotypes. Sequencing depth was assumed to be roughly uniform across donors in the presence/absence analyses, though that assumption may not hold. CMV serostatus was the only immune exposure information available for the cohort. A further reported finding was that TCR beta sequences accurately predicted the HLA-A and HLA-B alleles for most subjects in the first cohort. A later analysis found that HLA-associated TCR beta chains were more clonally expanded and had lower generation probabilities than equally common non-associated chains. In a later analysis, the rate of TCR association differed among HLA loci, with DRB1 alleles having the most associated TCRs and HLA-C alleles having the fewest. This cohort had only TCR beta chains sequenced, and the lack of alpha or paired-chain data limited which features could be detected. The 87-base-pair reads could not distinguish some IMGT-functional V segments, including TRBV6-2 and TRBV6-3, so those segments were excluded. Compared with the roughly 700-donor mean, donors in an Asian-associated ancestry cluster had fewer N-insertions in productive TCRs, according to a later genetic analysis. A group of highly shared sequence variants was considered likely to be a technical artifact of the sequencing pipeline. A later genetic analysis associated a missense DCLRE1C variant with V-gene and J-gene trimming of TCR beta chains, and an independent cohort replicated the association. In a later analysis, around 17,000 TCR beta sequences were associated with specific HLA alleles at a false discovery rate of 0.05. Assigning TCR associations to individual alleles was difficult when HLA alleles, especially DR and DQ, strongly co-occurred. Because counts were too low, more than 15 rarely observed V segments, including chromosome 9 orphons, were left out of the earlier analysis of about 620 of the donors. In an earlier analysis of a few hundred of the donors, most TCR beta V segments were observed in productive rearrangements about 87% or about 30% of the time, broadly matching IMGT annotations. A few of the identified cytomegalovirus-associated TCR beta chains were confirmed in vitro to be specific for cytomegalovirus antigens. Correlated functional status among segregating V segments might be attributable to linkage disequilibrium, but an unknown experimental factor could not be ruled out. Across donors, most TCR sequences were observed very rarely, whereas some public TCRs were present in many individuals. Cytomegalovirus status was reported to be diagnosed by the classifier with high specificity and sensitivity in both the original and validation cohorts. In the study, 150 to 200 TCR beta chains were listed as associated with cytomegalovirus. In a later analysis, most CMV-associated TCR beta chains were found to appear HLA-restricted, with HLA associations seemingly driven largely by CMV exposure.

From the germline V gene, CDR1 is MDHEN and CDR2 is SYDVKM. The germline V and J ends show losses of 5 bases and 2 bases respectively, and no gene match explains 9 bases of the junction. Its CDR3 holds 17 amino acids, cysteine through phenylalanine. The kept DNA is CDR3 alone, 51 bases in frame from the first base. This clone has a single count. Its antigen remains unidentified. Qualities for individual bases were not recorded, and no much larger clone is one base off. The identical CDR3 is also encoded by other nucleotide sequences in the sample. The cohort consisted of approximately 690 healthy bone marrow donors. All cohort members were sampled while nominally healthy, although unrecorded immune exposures were likely present. Of the 666 cohort members, 289 had a positive CMV serostatus and 350 to 450 had a negative one, while no CMV serostatus was recorded for the donor. Every donor gave a peripheral blood sample, and the peripheral blood mononuclear cells from that sample were used for TCR beta sequencing. Genomic DNA extraction from the blood cell samples was performed with the Qiagen DNeasy Blood Extraction Kit.

Library preparation used the immunoSEQ multiplex PCR assay. A mixture of 60 forward primers for TCR Vbeta segments and 13 reverse primers for TCR Jbeta segments was used in the multiplex PCR. The CDR3 region of rearranged TCR beta genes was amplified from genomic DNA with a multiplex PCR assay. The Illumina HiSeq System was used to sequence the amplified TCR beta libraries as 87-base-pair reads. Per the authors' processing: A later analysis tallied 75 million to 95 million unique TCR beta chains across the 650 to 750 repertoires, and around 12 million of those chains were shared by two or more donors. Raw reads were error-corrected and collapsed into unique sequences by a nearest-neighbor algorithm in which closely related sequences were merged to remove PCR and sequencing errors. To assign V, D and J gene segments, CDR3 sequences were aligned to IMGT reference sequences. For a sequence to be retained, a match of at least six nucleotides to both a V gene segment and a J gene segment was required. A rearrangement was called productive if the CDR3 had no stop codons and remained in frame with V and J, and every other rearrangement was called non-productive. Following IMGT convention, CDR3 was defined as the stretch from the second conserved V-encoded cysteine to the conserved J-encoded phenylalanine. The earlier analysis of 587 of the donors excluded any sequence lacking an unambiguous match to a single V gene segment. An earlier analysis of around 600 of the donors classified V segments as functional when productive rearrangements were above 56.7% and as segregating when the standard deviation between donors was above 5%. To diagnose cytomegalovirus status from the catalog of TCR beta chain sequences, a statistical classification framework was built. V and J gene assignment, in a later analysis, came from comparing TCR nucleotide sequences with IMGT/GENE-DB human TR gene sequences. A later analysis assigned CDR3 sequences and most-parsimonious VDJ recombination scenarios with the TCRdist pipeline. A later analysis defined each TCR beta chain by its CDR3 amino acid sequence plus V-gene family, and excluded reads lacking a unique V-gene family. To address suspected cross-contamination and a sequencing artifact, a later analysis removed over 500 highly shared, low-generation-probability nucleotide sequences. In a later analysis, a clonal expansion index was calculated for each public chain from normalized within-repertoire ranks of inferred template counts. A later analysis computed generation probabilities with a VDJ recombination model fitted to out-of-frame rearrangements, and checked the results against IGoR. A later analysis scored TCR-TCR, TCR-HLA and TCR-CMV co-occurrence with hypergeometric tests, applying a repertoire-size bias correction to TCR pairs. False discovery rates were estimated in a later analysis by permuting HLA or CMV assignments 20 times. In a later analysis, co-occurring TCRs were grouped using DBSCAN, with TCRdist sequence similarity added in when clustering inside HLA-allele-positive subsets. Co-occurrence clustering excluded repertoires with fewer than 30,000 or more than 120,000 public chains, plus five with anomalous nucleotide sharing. TCRdb stores this immuneACCESS table with in-frame sequences only. Part of the clones is absent; in the studies checked, under half of the shortfall reflects unresolved V genes, and no reason is known for the rest. The DNA gave D and trimming, while V, J and clone size come from that table. In this sample the table shows around 70,000 clones, about 81% of which occur a single time. Together, the top ten hold 6.5% to 8% of the sample.

Source material: PBMCs. The chain is encoded by TRBV28 joined to TRBJ1-1; 12 central bases correspond to TRBD1. The sequence came from a human donor in good health. CDR3 sequence: CASSTLGTGGVNTEAFF. In nucleotides, the sequence is TGTGCCAGCAGTACCCTCGGGACAGGGGGCGTTAACACTGAAGCTTTCTTT.